Following are 30 T cell receptor beta chains from one sample sequenced in a study of regulatory T cells in long-lasting Graves disease. Both iRepertoire HTBI primers and Arm-PCR of CDR3 regions were used to build the TCR beta libraries. TCRdb processed the multiplex PCR reads anew with MiXCR; each CDR3 protein has one entry. The table records roughly 430,000 distinct CDR3 sequences, roughly 17% of them present only once. The time point here: newly diagnosed GD, antithyroid drugs for less than 3 months. With RNA extracted from PBMCs as input, the TCR library was made. These data were also filed under a second study, of T cells in Graves' hyperthyroidism and ophthalmopathy.

The sample was peripheral blood mononuclear cells (PBMCs), taken at new diagnosis, from a patient treated with antithyroid drugs. The receptors derive from a woman younger than 45 with Graves disease.

The chain combines TRBV20-1 with TRBJ1-5; 8 bases match TRBD1. With V trimmed by 5 bases and J by 6 bases, 6 bases remained unmatched. Germline V lookup: CDR1 DFQATT, CDR2 SNEGSKA (reference sequence). This CDR3 is 13 amino acids long. The CDR3 spells CSAVFRGRQPQHF. The CDR3, as DNA: TGCAGTGCTGTGTTCAGGGGGCGTCAGCCCCAGCATTTT.

This clonotype was detected ten times or more. The chain combines TRBV6-5 with TRBJ2-1; weak D call: TRBD1 (5 bases). This CDR3 comprises 17 residues. In germline, CDR1 is MNHEY, CDR2 SVGAGI. The V end lost 0 bases, the J end lost 9 bases, and 21 bases lay between the germline ends. CDR3 sequence: CASSYSEQGSLVSEQFF. CDR3 coding DNA: TGTGCCAGCAGTTACTCGGAGCAGGGTTCGTTAGTTAGTGAGCAGTTCTTC.

This clonotype turned up a few times. This chain joins TRBV4-2 and TRBJ2-1, with D possibly TRBD2 on 6 matching bases. Per germline, CDR1 LGHNA and CDR2 YNFKEQ. V lost 0 bases and J 7 bases, leaving 10 bases between the germline ends. This CDR3 has 14 amino acids. The CDR3: CASSQDRGFNEQFF. The CDR3 DNA follows: TGTGCCAGCAGCCAAGATCGGGGGTTTAATGAGCAGTTCTTC.

The genes are TRBV6-1 and TRBJ1-1; D is perhaps TRBD1 (6 bases). The CDR3 length is 17 residues. The V and J ends lost 1 base and 3 bases respectively, with 18 bases between them. CDR1 is MNHNS and CDR2 is SASEGT in the germline V gene. CDR3 nucleotide sequence: TGTGCCAGCAGTGAAGGGGTGCGCGTCAGGGGTTACACTGAAGCTTTCTTT. Translated, it gives CASSEGVRVRGYTEAFF.

This clonotype appeared many times. The chain has TRBV10-3 and TRBJ2-1; a possible D gene is TRBD2 (6 bases). V shed 4 bases and J shed 8 bases, with 15 bases lying between them. The CDR3 is made up of 14 amino acids. CDR1 is ENHRY and CDR2 is SYGVKD in the germline V gene. In nucleotides, the CDR3 is TGTGCCATCAGTGCGGGGGACCCCCAGGATGAGCAGTTCTTC. It encodes CAISAGDPQDEQFF.

This clonotype was counted a few times. The rearrangement links TRBV18 to TRBJ2-2, with TRBD1 matching over 8 bases. With V trimmed by 1 base and J by 5 bases, 6 bases remained unmatched. The CDR3 covers 16 residues. The germline CDR1 and CDR2 sequences are KGHSH and LQKENI. CDR3: CASSPRPGTGTGELFF. As DNA, the CDR3 is TGTGCCAGCTCACCACGTCCCGGGACAGGTACCGGGGAGCTGTTTTTT.

The chain couples TRBV28 to TRBJ2-3, with a possible D match to TRBD1 (5 bases). CDR1 and CDR2 (germline): MDHEN, SYDVKM. V was trimmed by 6 bases and J by 4 bases, leaving 8 bases between them. This CDR3 spans 12 amino acids. This CDR3 reads CASSRQPDTQYF. CDR3 nucleotide sequence: TGTGCCAGCAGCCGACAGCCAGATACGCAGTATTTT.

This chain connects TRBV2 to TRBJ1-5; D may be TRBD1 (5 bases). CDR3 size: 14 residues. Germline CDR1 and CDR2: SNHLY and FYNNEI. Trimming removed 2 bases from V and 3 bases from J, with 8 bases in between. CDR3 residues: CASSESGFNQPQHF. Written as DNA, the CDR3 is TGTGCCAGCAGTGAATCAGGGTTCAATCAGCCCCAGCATTTT.

This clonotype was counted at least ten times. This sequence joins TRBV7-2 and TRBJ2-7; a possible D gene is TRBD1 (6 bases). CDR1 SGHTA and CDR2 FQGNSA come from the germline V gene. The CDR3 spans 15 residues. The V gene lost 2 bases and the J gene lost 3 bases, with 14 bases spanning the gap. The CDR3 sequence is CASSLRRQTGYEQYF. Written as DNA, the CDR3 is TGTGCCAGCAGCTTAAGAAGACAGACAGGCTACGAGCAGTACTTC. The variable domain in full, with the rest retrieved from reference TRBV7-2 and TRBJ2-7, is GAGVSQSPSNKVTEKGKDVELRCDPISGHTALYWYRQSLGQGLEFLIYFQGNSAPDKSGLPSDRFSAERTGGSVSTLTIQRTQQEDSAVYLCASSLRRQTGYEQYFGPGTRLTVT.

This clonotype was observed at least ten times. This chain joins TRBV2 and TRBJ2-2, with TRBD1 identical over 9 bases. This CDR3 contains 14 residues. V trimming: 5 bases; J trimming: 7 bases; junction bases outside the gene matches: 5. Germline lookup yields CDR1 SNHLY and CDR2 FYNNEI. CDR3 sequence: CASSLDRGVGELFF. The CDR3 nucleotides are TGTGCCAGCAGTCTTGACAGGGGGGTCGGGGAGCTGTTTTTT.

This clonotype was detected only a few times. The V gene is TRBV29-1, the J gene TRBJ1-1; D gene uncertain. CDR1 SQVTM and CDR2 ANQGSEA come from the germline V gene. The CDR3 spans 11 residues. V gave up 4 bases and J gave up 2 bases, with 5 bases separating them. CDR3 sequence reads: CSVVRNTEAFF. CDR3 sequence (DNA): TGCAGCGTTGTCAGAAACACTGAAGCTTTCTTT.

The chain uses TRBV20-1 and TRBJ2-3, with 8 bases lining up with TRBD2. Unmatched junction bases numbered 3, after V lost 4 bases and J lost 0 bases. CDR1 is DFQATT and CDR2 is SNEGSKA in the germline V gene (reference sequence). CDR3 size: 14 residues. CDR3 in amino acids: CSAKASGSTDTQYF. CDR3 bases: TGCAGTGCTAAAGCTAGCGGGAGCACAGATACGCAGTATTTT.

This clonotype was seen at least ten times. The V gene is TRBV3-1, the J gene TRBJ2-1; a weak D match, TRBD1 (5 bases). The end of the DNA aligns better with TRBJ2-5, so the J call may be wrong. The germline V gene encodes CDR1 LGHDT and CDR2 YNNKEL (reference sequence). This CDR3 spans 15 amino acids. CDR3 nucleotides: TGTGCCAGCAGCCAAGGGATCGGACACACGAGGACCCAGTACTTC. It yields the protein CASSQGIGHTRTQYF.

The table lists this clonotype with a few counts. This chain connects TRBV5-6 to TRBJ1-3, with a tentative D call TRBD1 (5 bases). The CDR3 contains 14 residues. V lost 7 bases and J lost 4, with 15 bases in between. Germline V CDR1 and CDR2: SGHDT, YYEEEE. CDR3 DNA: TGTGCCAGCGGTGAATGGGGGAAGGGAAACACCATATATTTT. This translates into CASGEWGKGNTIYF.

This clonotype was recorded a few times. V usage is TRBV4-3 and J usage is TRBJ2-7; TRBD2 matches 8 bases. V shed 2 bases, J shed 4 bases, and the junction held 13 bases outside the gene matches. Germline CDR1 LGHNA, CDR2 YSLEER. This CDR3 is 17 amino acids long. CDR3 DNA: TGCGCCAGCAGCCAATTCTCGGGGGGGACTAGTTCGTACGAGCAGTACTTC. Protein product: CASSQFSGGTSSYEQYF.

At least ten counts were recorded for this clonotype. The V and J genes are TRBV18 and TRBJ2-7; 8 nucleotides align to TRBD1. This CDR3 region has 14 residues. V was clipped by 3 bases and J by 4 bases; unmatched bases: 5. From germline, CDR1 is KGHSH and CDR2 LQKENI. The CDR3, as DNA: TGTGCCAGCTCACCCCGGGACAGGATATACGAGCAGTACTTC. It codes for CASSPRDRIYEQYF.

This clonotype was seen ten or more times. The V gene is TRBV29-1, the J gene TRBJ1-1; the D gene is possibly TRBD1 (6 bases). Germline CDR1 and CDR2: SQVTM and ANQGSEA. The CDR3 length is 13 residues. Trimming left V 1 base short and J 5 bases short, with 11 bases between. The CDR3 here is CSVEAGRGTEAFF. As DNA, the CDR3 is TGCAGCGTTGAAGCGGGAAGGGGGACTGAAGCTTTCTTT.

This clonotype was detected ten times or more. The chain recombines TRBV27 with TRBJ1-1; no definite D call. The CDR3 runs 15 residues. Trimming cost V 5 bases and J 4 bases, with 17 bases left between them. Germline V CDR1 and CDR2: MNHEY, SMNVEV (reference sequence). CDR3 nucleotide sequence: TGTGCCAGCAGTAGAAGACGGGAGGGTAGCACTGAAGCTTTCTTT. It encodes CASSRRREGSTEAFF.

This clonotype was observed many times. The chain has TRBV28 and TRBJ2-5, with D possibly being TRBD1 or TRBD2 (5 bases each). V lost 8 bases and J lost 4, with 14 bases in between. The CDR3 extends over 13 amino acids. The germline V gene encodes CDR1 MDHEN and CDR2 SYDVKM. The CDR3 coding sequence is TGTGCCAGCTCTAATAGAGGGGCAGAGACCCAGTACTTC. It specifies CASSNRGAETQYF.

As for this clonotype: This clone may be a read error of a much larger clone one base away. This chain joins TRBV6-2 or TRBV6-3 and TRBJ2-5, with no clear D. Germline V gene sequence: CDR1 MNHEY, CDR2 SVGEGT. The CDR3 totals 12 residues. The V end lost 2 bases, the J end lost 1 base, and 2 bases lay between the germline ends. CDR3 in DNA: TGTGCCAGCAGTTACGCCCAAGAGACCCAGTACTTC. Amino acids: CASSYAQETQYF.

The chain uses TRBV20-1 and TRBJ2-1; weak D call: TRBD1 (6 bases). The germline V gene encodes CDR1 DFQATT and CDR2 SNEGSKA (reference sequence). V was trimmed by 3 bases and J by 8 bases, leaving 23 bases between them. CDR3 length: 16 amino acids. This chain's CDR3 is CSARGSRGSSSDEQFF. CDR3 nucleotides: TGCAGTGCTAGGGGATCGAGGGGGTCTTCGTCTGATGAGCAGTTCTTC.

V usage is TRBV27 and J usage is TRBJ2-1; the D gene is possibly TRBD1 (6 bases). Per germline, CDR1 MNHEY and CDR2 SMNVEV (reference sequence). V lost 2 bases and J 4 bases, leaving 15 bases between the germline ends. The CDR3 consists of 16 residues. The DNA of the CDR3 is TGTGCCAGCAGTTTAAGGGGGATAGCGCCTTACAATGAGCAGTTCTTC. Protein: CASSLRGIAPYNEQFF.

The chain is built from TRBV30 and TRBJ2-5; D unclear. From germline, CDR1 is GTSNPN and CDR2 SVGIG (reference sequence). This CDR3 has 13 amino acids. Trimming removed 2 bases from V and 1 base from J, with 8 bases in between. The CDR3 nucleotides are TGTGCCTGGAGTCACTTCACCCAAGAGACCCAGTACTTC. Translation: CAWSHFTQETQYF.

This clonotype was found many times. The V call is TRBV29-1, the J call TRBJ2-7; D is possibly TRBD2 (5 bases). Trimming stripped 7 bases from V and 6 bases from J, with 22 bases between. The CDR3 covers 14 residues. The germline V gene has CDR1 SQVTM and CDR2 ANQGSEA. CDR3 nucleotide sequence: TGCAGCGCGACGCCGGGTCCCCTGGGAGCCGAGCAGTACTTC. Its translation is CSATPGPLGAEQYF.

This clonotype has ten or more counts. The chain uses TRBV30 and TRBJ1-1; no reliable D call. This CDR3 spans 12 amino acids. The germline V and J ends were trimmed by 1 base and 3 bases, with 6 bases remaining between them. The V gene's germline CDR1 is GTSNPN and CDR2 SVGIG (reference sequence). Here the CDR3 reads CAWSGVDTEAFF. Written as DNA, the CDR3 is TGTGCCTGGAGTGGGGTGGACACTGAAGCTTTCTTT.

There are many counts of this clonotype. J is TRBJ2-7 and V is TRBV2, with D unclear. V dropped 5 bases and J dropped 2 bases, with 10 bases sitting between them. This CDR3 spans 13 amino acids. Germline assignment: CDR1 SNHLY and CDR2 FYNNEI. The CDR3 sequence is CASSLHETYEQYF. The CDR3 region has the DNA TGTGCCAGCAGTCTGCATGAGACCTACGAGCAGTACTTC.

This clonotype appeared once. The rearrangement uses TRBV14 and TRBJ2-3; D perhaps matches TRBD2 (6 bases). This CDR3 contains 14 residues. V dropped 3 bases and J dropped 2 bases, with 9 bases sitting between them. Germline V gene sequence: CDR1 SGHDN, CDR2 FVKESK. The CDR3 here is CASSHGLYTDTQYF. CDR3 DNA: TGTGCCAGCAGCCACGGACTATACACAGATACGCAGTATTTT.

This clonotype was seen only a few times. The chain couples TRBV10-3 to TRBJ2-2; the D call may be TRBD1 or TRBD2 (5 bases each). This CDR3 has 15 amino acids. V was pared by 2 bases and J by 7 bases, with 14 bases between. Germline V gene sequence: CDR1 ENHRY, CDR2 SYGVKD. The CDR3 loop reads CAISEESGAHGELFF. The CDR3 region has the DNA TGTGCCATCAGTGAGGAATCCGGGGCCCACGGGGAGCTGTTTTTT.

At least ten counts were recorded for this clonotype. The CDR3 sequence is CASSLARAETYEQYF. CDR3 nucleotides: TGTGCCAGCAGCTTGGCCAGGGCCGAAACCTACGAGCAGTACTTC. The chain has TRBV5-5 and TRBJ2-7, with D tentatively TRBD1 (5 bases). V was clipped by 0 bases and J by 2 bases, with 12 bases between them. Germline CDR1 SGHKS, CDR2 YYEKEE (reference sequence). This CDR3 comprises 15 residues.

The count of this clonotype is one. This may be a read error: a much more frequent sequence differs by one nucleotide. The chain carries TRBV6-1 and TRBJ2-1, with 7 positions matching TRBD1. Germline V gene data show CDR1 as MNHNS and CDR2 as SASEGT. The CDR3 loop spans 14 amino acids. After removal of 10 bases from V and 5 bases from J, the junction contained 11 bases not matched to a gene. The CDR3 protein is CATNPLQGNNEQFF. In nucleotides, the CDR3 is TGTGCCACCAACCCTCTACAGGGGAACAATGAGCAGTTCTTC.